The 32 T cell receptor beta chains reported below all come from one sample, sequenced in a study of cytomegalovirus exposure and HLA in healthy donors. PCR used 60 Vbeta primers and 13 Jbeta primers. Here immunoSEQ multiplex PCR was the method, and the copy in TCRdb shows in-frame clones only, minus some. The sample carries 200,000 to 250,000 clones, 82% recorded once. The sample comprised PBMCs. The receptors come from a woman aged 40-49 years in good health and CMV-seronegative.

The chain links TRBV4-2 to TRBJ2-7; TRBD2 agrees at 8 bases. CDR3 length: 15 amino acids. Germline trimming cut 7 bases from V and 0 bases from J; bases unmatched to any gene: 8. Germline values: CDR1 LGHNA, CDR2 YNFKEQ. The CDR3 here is CASTPSLAGSYEQYF. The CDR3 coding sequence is TGTGCCAGCACCCCATCTCTAGCGGGCTCCTACGAGCAGTACTTC.

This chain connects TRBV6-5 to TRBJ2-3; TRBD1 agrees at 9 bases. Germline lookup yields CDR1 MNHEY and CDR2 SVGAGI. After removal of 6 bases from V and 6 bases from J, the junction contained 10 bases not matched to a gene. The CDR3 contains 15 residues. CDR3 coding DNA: TGTGCCAGCAGCCCACAGGGGGCGATTTTTGATACGCAGTATTTT. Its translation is CASSPQGAIFDTQYF.

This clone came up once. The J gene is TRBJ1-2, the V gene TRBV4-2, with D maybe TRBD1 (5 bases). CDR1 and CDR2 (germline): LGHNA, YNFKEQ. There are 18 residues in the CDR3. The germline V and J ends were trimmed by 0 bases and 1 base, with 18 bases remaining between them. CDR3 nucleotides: TGTGCCAGCAGCCAAGAAACCTGGAACAGGCGGGGTAACTATGGCTACACCTTC. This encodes CASSQETWNRRGNYGYTF.

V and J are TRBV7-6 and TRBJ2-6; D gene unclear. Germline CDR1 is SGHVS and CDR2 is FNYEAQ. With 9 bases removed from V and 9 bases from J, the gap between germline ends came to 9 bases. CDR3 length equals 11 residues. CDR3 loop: CASRVGNVLTF. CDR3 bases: TGTGCCAGTCGGGTTGGCAACGTCCTGACTTTC.

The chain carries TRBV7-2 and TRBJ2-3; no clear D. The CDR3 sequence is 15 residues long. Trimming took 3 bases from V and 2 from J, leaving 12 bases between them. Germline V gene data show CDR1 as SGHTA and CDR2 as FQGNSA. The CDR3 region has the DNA TGTGCCAGCAGCTTTTTTTCACCTACCACAGATACGCAGTATTTT. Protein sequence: CASSFFSPTTDTQYF.

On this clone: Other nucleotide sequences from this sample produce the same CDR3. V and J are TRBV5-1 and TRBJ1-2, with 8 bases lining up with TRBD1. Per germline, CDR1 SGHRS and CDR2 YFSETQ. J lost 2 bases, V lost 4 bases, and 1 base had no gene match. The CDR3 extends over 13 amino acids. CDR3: CASSPGGNYGYTF. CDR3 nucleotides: TGCGCCAGCAGCCCAGGGGGCAACTATGGCTACACCTTC.

Written as DNA, the CDR3 is TGTGCCAGCAGTCCCCCCGCGGGAACGTACGACGAGCAGTACTTC. It encodes CASSPPAGTYDEQYF. The chain combines TRBV27 with TRBJ2-7, with D possibly being TRBD2 (6 bases). Germline V gene sequence: CDR1 MNHEY, CDR2 SMNVEV (reference sequence). The CDR3 spans 15 residues. Trimming took 5 bases from V and 5 from J, leaving 19 bases between them.

The CDR3 protein is CAISDVTSGLYEQYF. The CDR3 DNA reads TGTGCCATCAGTGACGTGACTAGCGGACTCTACGAGCAGTACTTC. The chain has TRBV10-3 and TRBJ2-7; 9 nucleotides agree with TRBD2. Unmatched junction bases numbered 6, after V lost 3 bases and J lost 3 bases. The CDR3 has 15 amino acids. Germline lookup yields CDR1 ENHRY and CDR2 SYGVKD.

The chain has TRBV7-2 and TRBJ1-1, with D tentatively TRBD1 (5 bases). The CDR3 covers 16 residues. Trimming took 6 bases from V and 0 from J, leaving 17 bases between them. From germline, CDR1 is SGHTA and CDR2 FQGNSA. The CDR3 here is CASRAKQDTLNTEAFF. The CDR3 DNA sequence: TGTGCCAGCAGGGCCAAACAGGATACCTTGAACACTGAAGCTTTCTTT.

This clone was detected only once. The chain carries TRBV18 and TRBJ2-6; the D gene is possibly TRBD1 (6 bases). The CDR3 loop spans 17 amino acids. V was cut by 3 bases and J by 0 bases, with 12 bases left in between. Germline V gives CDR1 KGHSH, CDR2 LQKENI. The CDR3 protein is CASSPQGSSSGANVLTF. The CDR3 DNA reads TGTGCCAGCTCACCTCAGGGGTCGAGCTCTGGGGCCAACGTCCTGACTTTC.

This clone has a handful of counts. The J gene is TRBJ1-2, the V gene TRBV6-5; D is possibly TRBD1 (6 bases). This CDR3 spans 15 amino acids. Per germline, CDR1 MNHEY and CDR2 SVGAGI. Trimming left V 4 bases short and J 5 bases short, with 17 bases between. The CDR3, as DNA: TGTGCCAGCAGTTTGCCCGACAGGAGAGAGTATGGCTACACCTTC. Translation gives CASSLPDRREYGYTF.

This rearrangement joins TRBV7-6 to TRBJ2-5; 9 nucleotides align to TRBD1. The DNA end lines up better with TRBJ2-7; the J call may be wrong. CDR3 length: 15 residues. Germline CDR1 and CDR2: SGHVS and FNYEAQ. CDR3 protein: CASSPGQGSFYEQYF. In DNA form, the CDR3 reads TGTGCCAGCAGCCCCGGACAGGGGTCCTTCTACGAGCAGTACTTC.

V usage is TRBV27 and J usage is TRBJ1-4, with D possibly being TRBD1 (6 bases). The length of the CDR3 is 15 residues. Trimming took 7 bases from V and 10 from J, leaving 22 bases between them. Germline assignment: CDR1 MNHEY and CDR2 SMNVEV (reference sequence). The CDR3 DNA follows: TGTGCCAGCACCCCGGACAGCCTGGGTTGGGGAAAACTGTTTTTT. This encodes CASTPDSLGWGKLFF. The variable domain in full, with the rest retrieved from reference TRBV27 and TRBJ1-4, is EAQVTQNPRYLITVTGKKLTVTCSQNMNHEYMSWYRQDPGLGLRQIYYSMNVEVTDKGDVPEGYKVSRKEKRNFPLILESPSPNQTSLYFCASTPDSLGWGKLFFGSGTQLSVL.

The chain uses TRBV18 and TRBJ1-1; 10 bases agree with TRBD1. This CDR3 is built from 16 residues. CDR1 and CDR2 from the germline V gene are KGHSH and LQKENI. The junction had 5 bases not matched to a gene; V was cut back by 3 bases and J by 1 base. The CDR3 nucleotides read TGTGCCAGCTCACCGGCGGGGACAGGGGCGAACACTGAAGCTTTCTTT. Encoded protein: CASSPAGTGANTEAFF.

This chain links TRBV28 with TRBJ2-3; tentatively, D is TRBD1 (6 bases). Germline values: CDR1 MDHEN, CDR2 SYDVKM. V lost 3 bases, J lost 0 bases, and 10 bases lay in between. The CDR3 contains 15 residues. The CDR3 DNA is TGTGCCAGCAGTTTGTACCAGGGGAGCACAGATACGCAGTATTTT. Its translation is CASSLYQGSTDTQYF.

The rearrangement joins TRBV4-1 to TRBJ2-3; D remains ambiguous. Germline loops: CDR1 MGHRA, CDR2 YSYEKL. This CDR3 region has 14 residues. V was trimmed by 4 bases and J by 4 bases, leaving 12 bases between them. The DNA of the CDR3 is TGCGCCAGCAGCCTCGTTTCCACTCCAGATACGCAGTATTTT. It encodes CASSLVSTPDTQYF.

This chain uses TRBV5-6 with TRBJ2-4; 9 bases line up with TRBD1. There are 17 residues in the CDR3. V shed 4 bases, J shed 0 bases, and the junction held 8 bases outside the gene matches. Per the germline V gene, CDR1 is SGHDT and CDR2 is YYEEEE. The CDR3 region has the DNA TGTGCCAGCAGCCCTTACCGGGACAGGGTAGCCAAAAACATTCAGTACTTC. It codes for CASSPYRDRVAKNIQYF.

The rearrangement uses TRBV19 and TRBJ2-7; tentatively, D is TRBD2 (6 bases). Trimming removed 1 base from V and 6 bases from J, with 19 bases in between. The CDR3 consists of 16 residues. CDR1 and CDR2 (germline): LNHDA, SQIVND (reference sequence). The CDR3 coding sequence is TGTGCCAGTAGTATAGTGGAGGGCGAACCTAGGTCCGAGCAGTACTTC. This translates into CASSIVEGEPRSEQYF.

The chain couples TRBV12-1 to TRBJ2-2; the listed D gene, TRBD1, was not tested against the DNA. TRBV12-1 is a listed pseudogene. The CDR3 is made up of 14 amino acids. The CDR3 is CAGKGQADTGELFF. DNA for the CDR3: TGTGCCGGGAAGGGACAGGCCGACACCGGGGAGCTGTTTTTT.

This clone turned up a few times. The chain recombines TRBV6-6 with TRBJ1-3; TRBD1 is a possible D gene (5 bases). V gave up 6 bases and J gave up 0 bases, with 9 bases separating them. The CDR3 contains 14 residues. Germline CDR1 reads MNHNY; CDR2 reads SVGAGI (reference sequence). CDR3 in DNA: TGTGCCAGCAGGGGCGACAGCTCTGGAAACACCATATATTTT. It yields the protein CASRGDSSGNTIYF.

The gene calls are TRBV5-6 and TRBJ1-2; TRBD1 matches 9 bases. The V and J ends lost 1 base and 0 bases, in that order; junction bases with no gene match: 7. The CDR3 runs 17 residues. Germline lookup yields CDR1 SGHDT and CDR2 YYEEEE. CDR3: CASSLSLWTGANYGYTF. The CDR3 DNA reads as TGTGCCAGCAGCTTGAGTTTGTGGACAGGGGCTAACTATGGCTACACCTTC.

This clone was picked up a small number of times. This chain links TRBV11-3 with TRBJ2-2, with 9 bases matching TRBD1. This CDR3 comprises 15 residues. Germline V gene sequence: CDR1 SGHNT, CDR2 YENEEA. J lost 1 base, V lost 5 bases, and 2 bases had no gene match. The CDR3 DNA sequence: TGTGCCAGCAGCCCGGACAGGGGGAACACCGGGGAGCTGTTTTTT. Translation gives CASSPDRGNTGELFF.

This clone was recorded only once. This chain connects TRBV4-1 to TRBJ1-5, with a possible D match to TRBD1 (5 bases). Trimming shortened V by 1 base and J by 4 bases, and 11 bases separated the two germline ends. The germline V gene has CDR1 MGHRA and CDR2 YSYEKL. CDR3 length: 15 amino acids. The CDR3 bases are TGCGCCAGCAGCCAAGGCCCGCCAGGGAATCAGCCCCAGCATTTT. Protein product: CASSQGPPGNQPQHF.

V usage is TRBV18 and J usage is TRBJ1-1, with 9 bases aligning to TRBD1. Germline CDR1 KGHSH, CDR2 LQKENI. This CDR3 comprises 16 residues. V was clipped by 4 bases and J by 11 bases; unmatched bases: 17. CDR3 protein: CASSRTGVLPVLEAFF. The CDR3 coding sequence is TGTGCCAGCTCACGGACAGGGGTCCTACCGGTCCTGGAGGCTTTCTTT.

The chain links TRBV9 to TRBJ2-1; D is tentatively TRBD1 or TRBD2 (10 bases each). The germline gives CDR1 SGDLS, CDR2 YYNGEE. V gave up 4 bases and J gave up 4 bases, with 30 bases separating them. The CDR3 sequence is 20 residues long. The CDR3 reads CASSTQTGGVSLAGYNEQFF. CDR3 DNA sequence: TGTGCCAGCAGCACCCAGACAGGGGGCGTATCACTAGCGGGGTACAATGAGCAGTTCTTC.

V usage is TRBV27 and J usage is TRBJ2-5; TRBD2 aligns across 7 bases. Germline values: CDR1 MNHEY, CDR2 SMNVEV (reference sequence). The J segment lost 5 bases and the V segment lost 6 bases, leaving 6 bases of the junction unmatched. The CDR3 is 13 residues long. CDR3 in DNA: TGTGCCAGCAGCCCCCGGGAGGAGGAGACCCAGTACTTC. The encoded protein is CASSPREEETQYF.

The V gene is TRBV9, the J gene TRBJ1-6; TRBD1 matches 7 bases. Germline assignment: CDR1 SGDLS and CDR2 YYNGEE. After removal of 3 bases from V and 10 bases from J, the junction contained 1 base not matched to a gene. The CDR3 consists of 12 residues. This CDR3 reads CASSGQGSPLHF. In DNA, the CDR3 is TGTGCCAGCAGCGGACAGGGATCACCCCTCCACTTT.

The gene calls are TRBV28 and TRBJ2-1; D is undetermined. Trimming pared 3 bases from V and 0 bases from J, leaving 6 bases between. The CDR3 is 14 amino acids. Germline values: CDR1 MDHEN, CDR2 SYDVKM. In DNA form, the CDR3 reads TGTGCCAGCAGTTTTGCGCACTCCTACAATGAGCAGTTCTTC. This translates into CASSFAHSYNEQFF.

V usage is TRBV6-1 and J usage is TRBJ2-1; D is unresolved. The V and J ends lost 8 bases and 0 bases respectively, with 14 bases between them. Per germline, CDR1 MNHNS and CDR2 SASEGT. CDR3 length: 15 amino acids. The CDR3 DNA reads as TGTGCCAGCGACCGACTCACTGGCTCCTACAATGAGCAGTTCTTC. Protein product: CASDRLTGSYNEQFF.

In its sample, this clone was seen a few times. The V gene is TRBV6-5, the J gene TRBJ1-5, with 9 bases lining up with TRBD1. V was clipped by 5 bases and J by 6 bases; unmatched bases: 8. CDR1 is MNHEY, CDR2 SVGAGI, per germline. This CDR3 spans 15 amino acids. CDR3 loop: CASSPPGQGTQPQHF. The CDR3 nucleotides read TGTGCCAGCAGTCCCCCGGGACAGGGAACTCAGCCCCAGCATTTT.

The CDR3 DNA sequence: TGTGCCAGCAGCTCTACTAGCGGGAGTCTGAACTACAATGAGCAGTTCTTC. It yields the protein CASSSTSGSLNYNEQFF. The chain carries TRBV11-3 and TRBJ2-1, with TRBD2 identical over 11 bases. CDR1 is SGHNT and CDR2 is YENEEA in the germline V gene. This CDR3 region has 17 residues. V gave up 4 bases and J gave up 3 bases; unmatched junction bases: 8. Looking up the rest from reference TRBV11-3 and TRBJ2-1 gives the full variable domain: EAGVVQSPRYKIIEKKQPVAFWCNPISGHNTLYWYLQNLGQGPELLIRYENEEAVDDSQLPKDRFSAERLKGVDSTLKIQPAELGDSAVYLCASSSTSGSLNYNEQFFGPGTRLTVL.

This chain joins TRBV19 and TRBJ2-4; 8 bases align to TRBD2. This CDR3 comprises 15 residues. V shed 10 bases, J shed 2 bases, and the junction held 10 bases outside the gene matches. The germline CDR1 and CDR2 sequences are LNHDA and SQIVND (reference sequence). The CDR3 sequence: CATEMGLGTKNIQYF. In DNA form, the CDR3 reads TGTGCCACTGAGATGGGACTAGGGACCAAAAACATTCAGTACTTC. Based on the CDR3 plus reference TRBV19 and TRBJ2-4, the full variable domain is DGGITQSPKYLFRKEGQNVTLSCEQNLNHDAMYWYRQDPGQGLRLIYYSQIVNDFQKGDIAEGYSVSREKKESFPLTVTSAQKNPTAFYLCATEMGLGTKNIQYFGAGTRLSVL.